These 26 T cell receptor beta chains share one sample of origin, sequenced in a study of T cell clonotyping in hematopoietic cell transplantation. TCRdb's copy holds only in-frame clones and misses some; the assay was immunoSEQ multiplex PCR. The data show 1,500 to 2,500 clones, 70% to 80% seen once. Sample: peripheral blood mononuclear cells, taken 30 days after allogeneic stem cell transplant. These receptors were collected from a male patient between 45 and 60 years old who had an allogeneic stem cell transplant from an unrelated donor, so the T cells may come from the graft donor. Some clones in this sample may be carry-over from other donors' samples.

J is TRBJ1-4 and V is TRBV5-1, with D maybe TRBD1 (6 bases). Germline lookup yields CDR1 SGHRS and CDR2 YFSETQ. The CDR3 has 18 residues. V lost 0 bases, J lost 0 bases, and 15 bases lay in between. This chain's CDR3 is CASSLDPGGQATNEKLFF. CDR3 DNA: TGCGCCAGCAGCTTGGATCCGGGGGGGCAGGCAACTAATGAAAAACTGTTTTTT.

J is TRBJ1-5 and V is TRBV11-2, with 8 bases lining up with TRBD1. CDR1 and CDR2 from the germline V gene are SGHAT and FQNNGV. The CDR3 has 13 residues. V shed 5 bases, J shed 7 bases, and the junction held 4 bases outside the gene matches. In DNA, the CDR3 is TGTGCCAGCAGCCAGACAGGGGACCAGCCCCAGCATTTT. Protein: CASSQTGDQPQHF.

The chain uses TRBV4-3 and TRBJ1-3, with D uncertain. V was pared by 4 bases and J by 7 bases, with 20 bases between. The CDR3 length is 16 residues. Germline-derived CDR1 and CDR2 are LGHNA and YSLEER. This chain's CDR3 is CASSPDRSRFSNTIYF. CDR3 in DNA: TGCGCCAGCAGCCCAGACCGTTCCAGATTTTCGAACACCATATATTTT.

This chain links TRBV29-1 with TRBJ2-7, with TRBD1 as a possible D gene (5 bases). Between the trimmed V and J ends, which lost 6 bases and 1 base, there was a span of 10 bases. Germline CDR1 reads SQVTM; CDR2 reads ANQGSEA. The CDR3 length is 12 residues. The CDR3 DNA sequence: TGCAGCGTCAGGGTGGAATCCTACGAGCAGTACTTC. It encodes CSVRVESYEQYF.

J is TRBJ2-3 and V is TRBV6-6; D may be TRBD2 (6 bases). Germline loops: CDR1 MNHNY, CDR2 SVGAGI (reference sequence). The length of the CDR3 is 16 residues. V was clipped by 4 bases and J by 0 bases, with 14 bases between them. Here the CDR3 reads CASSLGGDPSTDTQYF. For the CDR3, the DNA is TGTGCCAGCAGTTTGGGGGGTGACCCTAGCACAGATACGCAGTATTTT.

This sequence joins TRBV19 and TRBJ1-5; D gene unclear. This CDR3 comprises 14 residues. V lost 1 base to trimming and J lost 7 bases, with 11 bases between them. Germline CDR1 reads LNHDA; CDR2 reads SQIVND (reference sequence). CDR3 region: CASSIGPGIQPQHF. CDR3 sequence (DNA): TGTGCCAGTAGTATAGGCCCAGGAATCCAGCCCCAGCATTTT.

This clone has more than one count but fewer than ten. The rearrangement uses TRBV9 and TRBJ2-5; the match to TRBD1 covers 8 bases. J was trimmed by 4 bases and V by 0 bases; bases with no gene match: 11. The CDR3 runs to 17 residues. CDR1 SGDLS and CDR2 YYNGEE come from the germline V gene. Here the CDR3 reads CASSVAGGEFSRETQYF. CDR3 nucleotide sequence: TGTGCCAGCAGCGTAGCAGGGGGCGAGTTCTCGAGAGAGACCCAGTACTTC.

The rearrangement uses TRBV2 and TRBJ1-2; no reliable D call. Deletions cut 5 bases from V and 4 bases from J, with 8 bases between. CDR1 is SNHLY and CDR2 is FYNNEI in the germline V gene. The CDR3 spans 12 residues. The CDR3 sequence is CASSPRPYGYTF. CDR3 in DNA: TGTGCCAGCAGTCCTCGACCCTATGGCTACACCTTC.

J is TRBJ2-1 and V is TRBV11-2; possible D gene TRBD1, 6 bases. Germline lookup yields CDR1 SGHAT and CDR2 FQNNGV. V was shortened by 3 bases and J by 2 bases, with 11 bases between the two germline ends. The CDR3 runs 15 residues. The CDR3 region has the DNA TGTGCCAGCAGCTTGGGTGCAGGGGCCTACAATGAGCAGTTCTTC. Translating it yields CASSLGAGAYNEQFF. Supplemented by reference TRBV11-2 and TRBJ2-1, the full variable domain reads EAGVAQSPRYKIIEKRQSVAFWCNPISGHATLYWYQQILGQGPKLLIQFQNNGVVDDSQLPKDRFSAERLKGVDSTLKIQPAKLEDSAVYLCASSLGAGAYNEQFFGPGTRLTVL.

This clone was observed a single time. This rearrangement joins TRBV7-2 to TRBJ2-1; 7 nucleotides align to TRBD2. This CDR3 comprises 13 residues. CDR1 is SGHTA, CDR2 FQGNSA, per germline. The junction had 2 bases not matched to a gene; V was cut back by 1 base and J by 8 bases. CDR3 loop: CASSLGGRDEQFF. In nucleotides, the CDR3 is TGTGCCAGCAGCTTAGGGGGGAGGGATGAGCAGTTCTTC.

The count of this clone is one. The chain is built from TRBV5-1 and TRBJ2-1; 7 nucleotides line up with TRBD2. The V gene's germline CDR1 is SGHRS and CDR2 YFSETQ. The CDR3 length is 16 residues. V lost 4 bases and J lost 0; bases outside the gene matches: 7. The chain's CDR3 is CASSPRGGSSYNEQFF. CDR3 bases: TGCGCCAGCAGCCCCCGCGGGGGAAGCTCCTACAATGAGCAGTTCTTC. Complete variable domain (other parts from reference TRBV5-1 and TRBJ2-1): KAGVTQTPRYLIKTRGQQVTLSCSPISGHRSVSWYQQTPGQGLQFLFEYFSETQRNKGNFPGRFSGRQFSNSRSEMNVSTLELGDSALYLCASSPRGGSSYNEQFFGPGTRLTVL.

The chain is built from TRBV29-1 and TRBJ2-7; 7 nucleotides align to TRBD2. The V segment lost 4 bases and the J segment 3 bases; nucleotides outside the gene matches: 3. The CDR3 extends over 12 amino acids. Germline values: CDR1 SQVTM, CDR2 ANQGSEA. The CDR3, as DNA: TGCAGCGTTGTTGGGGGGGGCTACGAGCAGTACTTC. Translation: CSVVGGGYEQYF.

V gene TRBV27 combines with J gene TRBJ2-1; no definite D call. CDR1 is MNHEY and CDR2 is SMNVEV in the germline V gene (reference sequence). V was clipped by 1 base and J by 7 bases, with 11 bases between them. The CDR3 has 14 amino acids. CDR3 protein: CASSLLGPRNEQFF. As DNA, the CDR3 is TGTGCCAGCAGTTTATTAGGCCCCAGGAATGAGCAGTTCTTC.

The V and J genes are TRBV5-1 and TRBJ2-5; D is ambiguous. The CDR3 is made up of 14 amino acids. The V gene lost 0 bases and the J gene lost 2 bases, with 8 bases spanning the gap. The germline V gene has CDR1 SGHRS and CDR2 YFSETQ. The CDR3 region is CASSLEPRQETQYF. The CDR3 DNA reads TGCGCCAGCAGCTTGGAACCGAGACAAGAGACCCAGTACTTC. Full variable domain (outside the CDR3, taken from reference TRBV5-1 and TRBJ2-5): KAGVTQTPRYLIKTRGQQVTLSCSPISGHRSVSWYQQTPGQGLQFLFEYFSETQRNKGNFPGRFSGRQFSNSRSEMNVSTLELGDSALYLCASSLEPRQETQYFGPGTRLLVL.

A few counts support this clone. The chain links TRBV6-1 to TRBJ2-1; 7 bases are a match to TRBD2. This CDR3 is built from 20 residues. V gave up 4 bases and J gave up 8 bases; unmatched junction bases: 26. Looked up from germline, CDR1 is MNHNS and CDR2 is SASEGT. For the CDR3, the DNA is TGTGCCAGCAGTGGACTGGGAGTGAATAATGTGTGGACTAGTTCCGATGAGCAGTTCTTC. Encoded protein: CASSGLGVNNVWTSSDEQFF.

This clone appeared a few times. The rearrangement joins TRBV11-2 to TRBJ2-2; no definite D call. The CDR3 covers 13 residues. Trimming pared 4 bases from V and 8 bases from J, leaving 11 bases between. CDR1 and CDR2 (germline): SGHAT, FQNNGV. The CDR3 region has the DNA TGTGCCAGCAGCTCGGCACTTGGGGGGGAGCTGTTTTTT. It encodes CASSSALGGELFF.

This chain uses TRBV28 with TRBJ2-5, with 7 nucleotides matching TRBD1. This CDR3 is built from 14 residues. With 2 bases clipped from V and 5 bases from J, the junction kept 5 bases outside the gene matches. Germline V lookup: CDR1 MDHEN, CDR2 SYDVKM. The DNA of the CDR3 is TGTGCCAGCAGTTTAGGGACAGATTACGAGACCCAGTACTTC. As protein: CASSLGTDYETQYF.

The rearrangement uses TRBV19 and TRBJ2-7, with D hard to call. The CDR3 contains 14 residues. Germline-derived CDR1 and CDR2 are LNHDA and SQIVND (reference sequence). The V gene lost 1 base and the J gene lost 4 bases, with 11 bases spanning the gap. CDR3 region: CASSIGPSGYEQYF. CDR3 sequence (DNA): TGTGCCAGTAGTATAGGGCCATCCGGGTACGAGCAGTACTTC.

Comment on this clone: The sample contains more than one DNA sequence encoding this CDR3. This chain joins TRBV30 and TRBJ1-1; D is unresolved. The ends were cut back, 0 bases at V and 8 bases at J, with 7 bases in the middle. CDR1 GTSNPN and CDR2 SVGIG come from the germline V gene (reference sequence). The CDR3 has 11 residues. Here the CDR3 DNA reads TGTGCCTGGAGTGTACTTGCCGAAGCTTTCTTT. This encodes CAWSVLAEAFF.

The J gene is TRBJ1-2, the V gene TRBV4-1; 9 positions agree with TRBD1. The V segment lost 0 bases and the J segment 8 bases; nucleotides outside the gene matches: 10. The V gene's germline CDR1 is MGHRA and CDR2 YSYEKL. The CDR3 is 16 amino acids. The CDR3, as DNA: TGCGCCAGCAGCCAAGAATCCGGGACAGGGTCGTTCGGCTACACCTTC. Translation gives CASSQESGTGSFGYTF.

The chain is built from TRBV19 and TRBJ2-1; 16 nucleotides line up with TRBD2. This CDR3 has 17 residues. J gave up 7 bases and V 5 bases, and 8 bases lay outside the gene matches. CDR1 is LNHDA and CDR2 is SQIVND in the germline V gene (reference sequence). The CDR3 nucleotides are TGTGCCAGTAGTCCGGGACTAGCGGGGGGGCTTGGGAATGAGCAGTTCTTC. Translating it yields CASSPGLAGGLGNEQFF.

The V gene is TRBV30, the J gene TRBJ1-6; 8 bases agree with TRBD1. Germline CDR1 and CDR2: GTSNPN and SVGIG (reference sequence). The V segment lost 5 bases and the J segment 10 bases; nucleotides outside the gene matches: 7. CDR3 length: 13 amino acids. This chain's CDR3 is CAWAGQGQSPLHF. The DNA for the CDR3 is TGTGCCTGGGCAGGACAGGGACAGTCACCCCTCCACTTT.

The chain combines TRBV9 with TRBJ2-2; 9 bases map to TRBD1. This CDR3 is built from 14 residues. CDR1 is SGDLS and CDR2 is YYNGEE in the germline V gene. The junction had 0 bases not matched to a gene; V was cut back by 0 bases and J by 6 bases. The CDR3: CASSVGQGAGELFF. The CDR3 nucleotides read TGTGCCAGCAGCGTAGGACAGGGGGCCGGGGAGCTGTTTTTT. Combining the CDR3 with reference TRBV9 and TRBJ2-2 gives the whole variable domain DSGVTQTPKHLITATGQRVTLRCSPRSGDLSVYWYQQSLDQGLQFLIQYYNGEERAKGNILERFSAQQFPDLHSELNLSSLELGDSALYFCASSVGQGAGELFFGEGSRLTVL.

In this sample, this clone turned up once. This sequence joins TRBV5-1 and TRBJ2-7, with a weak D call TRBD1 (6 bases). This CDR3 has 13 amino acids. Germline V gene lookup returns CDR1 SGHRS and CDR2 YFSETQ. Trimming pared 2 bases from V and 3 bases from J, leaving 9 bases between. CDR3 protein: CASSFTGIYEQYF. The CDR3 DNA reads TGCGCCAGCAGCTTCACAGGGATCTACGAGCAGTACTTC.

CDR3 amino acids: CASSLVAEANTEAFF. For the CDR3, the DNA is TGTGCCAGCAGCTTAGTGGCAGAGGCTAACACTGAAGCTTTCTTT. V usage is TRBV7-8 and J usage is TRBJ1-1; D is uncertain. V was clipped by 1 base and J by 2 bases, with 11 bases between them. The CDR3 loop spans 15 amino acids. Germline V gene data show CDR1 as SGHVS and CDR2 as FQNEAQ.

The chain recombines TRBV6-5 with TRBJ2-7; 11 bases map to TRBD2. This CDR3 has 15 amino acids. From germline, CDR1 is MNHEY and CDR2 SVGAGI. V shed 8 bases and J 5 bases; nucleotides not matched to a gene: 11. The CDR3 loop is CASAILAGGKDEQYF. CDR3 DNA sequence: TGTGCCAGCGCGATTTTAGCGGGGGGGAAGGACGAGCAGTACTTC.